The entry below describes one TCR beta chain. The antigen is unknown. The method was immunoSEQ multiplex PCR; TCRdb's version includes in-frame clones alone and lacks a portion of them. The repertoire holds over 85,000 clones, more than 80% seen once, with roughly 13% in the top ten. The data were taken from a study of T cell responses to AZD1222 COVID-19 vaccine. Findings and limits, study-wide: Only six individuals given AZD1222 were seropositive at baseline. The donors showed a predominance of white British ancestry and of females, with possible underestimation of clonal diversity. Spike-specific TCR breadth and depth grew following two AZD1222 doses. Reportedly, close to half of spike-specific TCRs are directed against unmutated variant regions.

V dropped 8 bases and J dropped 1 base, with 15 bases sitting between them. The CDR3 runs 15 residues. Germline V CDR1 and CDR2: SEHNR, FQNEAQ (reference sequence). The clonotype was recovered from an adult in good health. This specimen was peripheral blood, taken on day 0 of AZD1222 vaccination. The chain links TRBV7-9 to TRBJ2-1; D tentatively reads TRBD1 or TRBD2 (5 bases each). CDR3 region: CASRRDGGSYNEQFF. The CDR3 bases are TGTGCCAGCCGCCGGGACGGCGGATCCTACAATGAGCAGTTCTTC.